The 30 T cell receptor beta chains presented below share a single source sample, sequenced in a study of blood T cell repertoires in COVID-19. The data were produced by immunoSEQ multiplex PCR, yet TCRdb's version contains in-frame clones alone and is incomplete. The top ten clones hold approximately 50% of a sample with about 62,000 clones, just over 70% of them seen once. Sequencing was performed on PBMCs or T cells enriched from blood (not recorded which). The receptor source for this set is a woman aged 55-69 years who had been exposed to COVID-19.

This CDR3 reads CSVDYFAGDTQYF. The CDR3 nucleotides are TGCAGCGTTGATTACTTTGCCGGAGATACGCAGTATTTT. The V and J genes are TRBV29-1 and TRBJ2-3; D is unresolved. Per germline, CDR1 SQVTM and CDR2 ANQGSEA. The CDR3 loop spans 13 amino acids. Trimming removed 3 bases from V and 5 bases from J, with 12 bases in between.

The chain is built from TRBV5-4 and TRBJ1-2; 10 nucleotides match TRBD1. The ends lost 5 bases at V and 5 bases at J; junction bases unmatched: 6. The CDR3 spans 14 residues. Germline assignment: CDR1 SGHNT and CDR2 YYREEE (reference sequence). CDR3 residues: CASRPGTGVYGYTF. CDR3 sequence (DNA): TGTGCCAGCAGGCCCGGGACAGGGGTGTATGGCTACACCTTC.

The table lists this clone with a count of one. The chain couples TRBV28 to TRBJ2-2; D gene uncertain. The V end lost 5 bases, the J end lost 3 bases, and 10 bases lay between the germline ends. The CDR3 sequence is 14 residues long. Germline CDR1 MDHEN, CDR2 SYDVKM. The CDR3 loop reads CASSPPDYTGELFF. CDR3 DNA sequence: TGTGCCAGCAGTCCGCCAGACTACACCGGGGAGCTGTTTTTT.

The genes are TRBV12-3 or TRBV12-4 and TRBJ2-7; possible D gene TRBD1, 6 bases. This CDR3 comprises 13 residues. Trimming pared 5 bases from V and 4 bases from J, leaving 12 bases between. As DNA, the CDR3 is TGTGCCAGCAGTCCGGGACAAAAATACGAGCAGTACTTC. It yields the protein CASSPGQKYEQYF.

The CDR3 loop reads CAAADRGRQPQHF. The CDR3 region has the DNA TGTGCCGCAGCGGACAGGGGAAGACAGCCCCAGCATTTT. The rearrangement links TRBV6-5 to TRBJ1-5, with 9 bases lining up with TRBD1. The CDR3 totals 13 residues. The V and J ends lost 11 bases and 7 bases, in that order; junction bases with no gene match: 9. Per the germline V gene, CDR1 is MNHEY and CDR2 is SVGAGI.

This rearrangement joins TRBV5-5 to TRBJ2-5; 9 bases agree with TRBD1. The junction had 19 bases not matched to a gene; V was cut back by 5 bases and J by 5 bases. The CDR3 length is 18 residues. Germline V lookup: CDR1 SGHKS, CDR2 YYEKEE (reference sequence). The CDR3 nucleotides are TGTGCCAGCAGTCGACTTCTCCGGGACAGGGTGAATCGGGAGACCCAGTACTTC. Translating it yields CASSRLLRDRVNRETQYF.

The chain uses TRBV28 and TRBJ1-5; 10 bases are shared with TRBD1. CDR3 length equals 14 residues. J lost 6 bases, V lost 8 bases, and 7 bases had no gene match. In germline, CDR1 is MDHEN, CDR2 SYDVKM. The CDR3 loop reads CASSETGGVQPQHF. CDR3 in DNA: TGTGCCAGCTCCGAGACAGGGGGCGTTCAGCCCCAGCATTTT.

The CDR3 bases are TGTGCCAGCAGCTCAGGACTAGCGGGAGTCAATGAGCAGTTCTTC. This translates into CASSSGLAGVNEQFF. This sequence joins TRBV5-8 and TRBJ2-1; TRBD2 agrees at 13 bases. The CDR3 contains 15 residues. V was pared by 3 bases and J by 6 bases, with 3 bases of the junction left unmatched. The germline V gene has CDR1 SGHTS and CDR2 YDEGEE.

The chain uses TRBV2 and TRBJ1-5, with D tentatively TRBD1 (5 bases). Germline CDR1 SNHLY, CDR2 FYNNEI. V dropped 9 bases and J dropped 4 bases, with 13 bases sitting between them. This CDR3 is 13 amino acids long. CDR3 residues: CASSGQQNQPQHF. The CDR3, as DNA: TGTGCCAGTTCCGGACAACAGAATCAGCCCCAGCATTTT.

The chain has TRBV28 and TRBJ2-7, with 8 positions matching TRBD2. The CDR3 runs 15 residues. Looked up from germline, CDR1 is MDHEN and CDR2 is SYDVKM. Trimming at V came to 5 bases and at J to 1 base, leaving 7 bases not matched to a gene. CDR3 DNA sequence: TGTGCCAGCAGTCCGACGGGACTAGGGTCCTACGAGCAGTACTTC. Protein: CASSPTGLGSYEQYF.

The V call is TRBV6-6, the J call TRBJ1-5, with D perhaps matching TRBD1 (5 bases). This CDR3 has 15 residues. Germline V lookup: CDR1 MNHNY, CDR2 SVGAGI (reference sequence). Between the trimmed V and J ends, which lost 7 bases and 7 bases, there was a span of 20 bases. In nucleotides, the CDR3 is TGTGCCAGCACCCGGGGTGACAGTAGCGGGCAGCCCCAGCATTTT. Encoded protein: CASTRGDSSGQPQHF.

This chain connects TRBV6-4 to TRBJ1-4, with TRBD1 as a possible D gene (6 bases). Germline V lookup: CDR1 MRHNA, CDR2 SNTAGT. V lost 3 bases, J lost 8 bases, and 19 bases lay in between. This CDR3 region has 16 residues. Here the CDR3 DNA reads TGTGCCAGCAGTGAGGAGAGCGGGGGCGGTCGGGAAAAACTGTTTTTT. As protein: CASSEESGGGREKLFF.

The rearrangement uses TRBV21-1 and TRBJ1-1; the DNA was not compared with TRBD1, the D call given in the table. TRBV21-1 is shown as a pseudogene. This CDR3 spans 14 amino acids. CDR3 in DNA: TGTGCCAGCAGCGGGACAGGCGAGAACACTGAAGCTTTCTTT. It is translated as CASSGTGENTEAFF.

This sequence joins TRBV27 and TRBJ1-6; no definite D call. Germline CDR1 reads MNHEY; CDR2 reads SMNVEV (reference sequence). V was shortened by 6 bases and J by 9 bases, with 15 bases between the two germline ends. This CDR3 region has 14 residues. The CDR3 region has the DNA TGTGCCAGCAGGCCTTGGGAGGGAACTTCACCCCTCCACTTT. It translates to CASRPWEGTSPLHF.

This clone was counted only a few times. This sequence joins TRBV19 and TRBJ2-2; the D gene is possibly TRBD2 (6 bases). The CDR3 length is 13 residues. The ends were cut back, 10 bases at V and 3 bases at J, with 12 bases in the middle. In germline, CDR1 is LNHDA, CDR2 SQIVND (reference sequence). CDR3 protein: CATPGLYTGELFF. The CDR3 nucleotides read TGTGCCACGCCGGGACTGTACACCGGGGAGCTGTTTTTT.

The table lists this clone with a count of one. This rearrangement joins TRBV28 to TRBJ2-4; 8 nucleotides align to TRBD2. CDR1 is MDHEN, CDR2 SYDVKM, per germline. J lost 8 bases, V lost 8 bases, and 5 bases had no gene match. This CDR3 comprises 12 residues. CDR3: CASSGTRDIQYF. CDR3 nucleotide sequence: TGTGCCAGCTCCGGGACTAGGGACATTCAGTACTTC.

V is TRBV24-1 and J is TRBJ2-1; D is uncertain. The CDR3 has 13 amino acids. Deletions cut 9 bases from V and 3 bases from J, with 11 bases between. Germline CDR1 KGHDR, CDR2 SFDVKD. CDR3 sequence: CATGRNLYNEQFF. DNA for the CDR3: TGTGCCACCGGCAGGAATCTCTACAATGAGCAGTTCTTC.

This clone has only a few counts. The rearrangement joins TRBV15 to TRBJ2-3; 8 nucleotides line up with TRBD1. Losses at the gene ends were 4 bases for V and 8 bases for J; bases not matched to a gene: 17. This CDR3 contains 17 residues. From germline, CDR1 is LNHNV and CDR2 YYDKDF (reference sequence). The CDR3 DNA sequence: TGTGCCACCAGCATCGCCACAGGGGGACGGTTCGGTAGTACGCAGTATTTT. Its translation: CATSIATGGRFGSTQYF.

This clone was counted between two and nine times. The chain links TRBV30 to TRBJ1-5; TRBD1 matches at 8 bases. Germline loops: CDR1 GTSNPN, CDR2 SVGIG (reference sequence). The CDR3 runs 16 residues. V lost 2 bases to trimming and J lost 4 bases; unmatched junction nucleotides: 10. The CDR3 DNA follows: TGTGCCTGGAGTAGCTTGAGGACAGGGACTAATCAGCCCCAGCATTTT. Residues: CAWSSLRTGTNQPQHF.

This clone was recorded many times. The chain uses TRBV2 and TRBJ2-3, with TRBD1 matching over 10 bases. This CDR3 spans 14 amino acids. V lost 5 bases, J lost 5 bases, and 4 bases stayed unmatched. Looked up from germline, CDR1 is SNHLY and CDR2 is FYNNEI. The CDR3 nucleotides read TGTGCCAGCAGTCGCCGGGACAGGGGAGATACGCAGTATTTT. Amino acid sequence: CASSRRDRGDTQYF.

The chain employs TRBV6-5 and TRBJ2-3; 9 bases match TRBD1. The germline gives CDR1 MNHEY, CDR2 SVGAGI. Trimming at V came to 7 bases and at J to 1 base, leaving 6 bases not matched to a gene. CDR3 length: 15 amino acids. This CDR3 reads CASMNRGRGTDTQYF. The CDR3 bases are TGTGCCAGCATGAACAGGGGGCGCGGCACAGATACGCAGTATTTT.

V is TRBV4-1 and J is TRBJ2-2; possibly TRBD1 for D (6 bases). Germline-derived CDR1 and CDR2 are MGHRA and YSYEKL. The CDR3 runs to 15 residues. The V and J ends lost 6 bases and 1 base respectively, with 12 bases between them. CDR3 residues: CASRHQGLNTGELFF. The DNA of the CDR3 is TGCGCCAGCAGACATCAGGGGTTGAACACCGGGGAGCTGTTTTTT.

V is TRBV2 and J is TRBJ1-1; 7 bases line up with TRBD1. The CDR3 spans 13 residues. CDR1 and CDR2 from the germline V gene are SNHLY and FYNNEI. V dropped 8 bases and J dropped 4; count of bases not matched to a gene: 7. The CDR3 sequence is CASWTGVATEAFF. Written as DNA, the CDR3 is TGTGCCAGCTGGACAGGAGTTGCCACTGAAGCTTTCTTT.

This rearrangement joins TRBV4-3 to TRBJ2-7, with TRBD1 as a possible D gene (6 bases). The CDR3 extends over 15 amino acids. V lost 0 bases, J lost 4 bases, and 13 bases lay in between. CDR1 and CDR2 (germline): LGHNA, YSLEER. The CDR3 loop reads CASSQEQGTLYEQYF. The CDR3 region has the DNA TGCGCCAGCAGCCAAGAACAGGGCACTTTATACGAGCAGTACTTC.

This chain connects TRBV3-1 (or the pseudogene TRBV3-2) to TRBJ1-4; TRBD1 matches 8 bases. Unmatched junction bases numbered 5, after V lost 1 base and J lost 4 bases. The CDR3 runs 16 residues. Per the germline V gene, CDR1 is LGHDT and CDR2 is YNNKEL (reference sequence). CDR3 in amino acids: CASSQATGGSNEKLFF. The CDR3 region has the DNA TGTGCCAGCAGCCAAGCCACAGGGGGTAGTAATGAAAAACTGTTTTTT.

The chain has TRBV19 and TRBJ1-6; D call uncertain. V lost 4 bases and J lost 7, with 14 bases in between. CDR1 is LNHDA, CDR2 SQIVND, per germline (reference sequence). CDR3 length: 15 residues. The CDR3 nucleotides read TGTGCCAGTAGTACCCGAGGGATACGCAATTCACCCCTCCACTTT. This translates into CASSTRGIRNSPLHF.

This clone was counted only a few times. The J gene is TRBJ2-3, the V gene TRBV27; D unclear. Germline loops: CDR1 MNHEY, CDR2 SMNVEV (reference sequence). Trimming left V 0 bases short and J 0 bases short, with 10 bases between. The CDR3 has 16 amino acids. CDR3 amino acids: CASSLSLGPSTDTQYF. DNA of the CDR3: TGTGCCAGCAGTTTATCGTTGGGCCCTAGCACAGATACGCAGTATTTT.

V and J are TRBV5-1 and TRBJ2-7; maybe TRBD1 (6 bases). CDR1 and CDR2 (germline): SGHRS, YFSETQ. There are 13 residues in the CDR3. Trimming removed 0 bases at V and 5 bases at J, with 9 bases between. The CDR3 spells CASSLVGANEQYF. CDR3 sequence (DNA): TGCGCCAGCAGCTTGGTGGGGGCCAACGAGCAGTACTTC.

This sequence joins TRBV12-3 or TRBV12-4 and TRBJ1-2; D gene uncertain. Trimming cost V 5 bases and J 8 bases, with 9 bases left between them. The CDR3 length is 11 residues. In nucleotides, the CDR3 is TGTGCCAGCAGTCACGGACTCGGCTACACCTTC. Its protein is CASSHGLGYTF.

The chain uses TRBV10-3 and TRBJ1-2, with unresolved D. The CDR3 loop spans 12 amino acids. CDR1 is ENHRY and CDR2 is SYGVKD in the germline V gene. Trimming cost V 0 bases and J 8 bases, with 7 bases left between them. The CDR3 is CAISESWEGYTF. CDR3 DNA sequence: TGTGCCATCAGTGAGTCCTGGGAGGGCTACACCTTC.